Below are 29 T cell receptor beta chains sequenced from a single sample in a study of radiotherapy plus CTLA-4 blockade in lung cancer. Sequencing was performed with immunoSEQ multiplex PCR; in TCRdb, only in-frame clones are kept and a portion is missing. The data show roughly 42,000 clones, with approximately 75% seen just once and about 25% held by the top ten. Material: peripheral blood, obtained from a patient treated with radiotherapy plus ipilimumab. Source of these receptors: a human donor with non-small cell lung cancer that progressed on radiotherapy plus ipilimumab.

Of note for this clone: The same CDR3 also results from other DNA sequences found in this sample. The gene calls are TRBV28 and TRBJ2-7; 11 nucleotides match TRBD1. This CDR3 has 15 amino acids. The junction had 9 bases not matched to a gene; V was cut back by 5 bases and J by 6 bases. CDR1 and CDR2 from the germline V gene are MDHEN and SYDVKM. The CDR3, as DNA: TGTGCCAGCAGTGCCTCCGGGACAGGGGGTGTCGAGCAGTACTTC. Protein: CASSASGTGGVEQYF. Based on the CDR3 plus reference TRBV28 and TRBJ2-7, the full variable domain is DVKVTQSSRYLVKRTGEKVFLECVQDMDHENMFWYRQDPGLGLRLIYFSYDVKMKEKGDIPEGYSVSREKKERFSLILESASTNQTSMYLCASSASGTGGVEQYFGPGTRLTVT.

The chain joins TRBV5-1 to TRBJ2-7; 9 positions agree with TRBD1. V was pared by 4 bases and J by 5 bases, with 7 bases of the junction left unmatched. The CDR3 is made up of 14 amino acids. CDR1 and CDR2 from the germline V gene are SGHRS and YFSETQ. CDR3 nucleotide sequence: TGCGCCAGCAGCCCGGGGACAGGGAAGAACGAGCAGTACTTC. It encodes CASSPGTGKNEQYF.

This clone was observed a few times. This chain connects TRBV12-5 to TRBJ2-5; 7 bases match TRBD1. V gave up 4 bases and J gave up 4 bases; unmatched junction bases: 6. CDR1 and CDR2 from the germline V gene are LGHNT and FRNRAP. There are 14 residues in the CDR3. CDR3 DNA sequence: TGTGCTAGTGGTTCGACGACAGGGTCAGAGACCCAGTACTTC. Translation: CASGSTTGSETQYF.

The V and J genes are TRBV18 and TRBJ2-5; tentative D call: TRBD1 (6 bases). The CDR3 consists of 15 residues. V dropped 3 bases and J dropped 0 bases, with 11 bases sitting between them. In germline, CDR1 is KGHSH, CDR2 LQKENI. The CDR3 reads CASSPRTVNQETQYF. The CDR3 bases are TGTGCCAGCTCACCGAGGACAGTCAACCAAGAGACCCAGTACTTC.

In DNA form, the CDR3 reads TGTGCCAGCAGCTCGGCACAGGGGGTTCGGGACTATGGCTACACCTTC. Its translation is CASSSAQGVRDYGYTF. The rearrangement links TRBV7-2 to TRBJ1-2; 8 bases map to TRBD1. The CDR3 loop spans 16 amino acids. CDR1 and CDR2 (germline): SGHTA, FQGNSA. With V trimmed by 4 bases and J by 3 bases, 10 bases remained unmatched.

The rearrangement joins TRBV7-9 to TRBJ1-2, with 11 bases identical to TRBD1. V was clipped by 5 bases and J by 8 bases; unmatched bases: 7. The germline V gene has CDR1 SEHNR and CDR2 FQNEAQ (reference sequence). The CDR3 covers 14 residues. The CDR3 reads CASSAGQGAPGYTF. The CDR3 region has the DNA TGTGCCAGCAGCGCCGGACAGGGGGCGCCCGGCTACACCTTC.

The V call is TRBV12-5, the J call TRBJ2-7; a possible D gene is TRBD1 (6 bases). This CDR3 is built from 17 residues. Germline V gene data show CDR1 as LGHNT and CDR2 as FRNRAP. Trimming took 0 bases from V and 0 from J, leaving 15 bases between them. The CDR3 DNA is TGTGCTAGTGGTTTGGTACTGGGACACCCTTTCTCCTACGAGCAGTACTTC. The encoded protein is CASGLVLGHPFSYEQYF.

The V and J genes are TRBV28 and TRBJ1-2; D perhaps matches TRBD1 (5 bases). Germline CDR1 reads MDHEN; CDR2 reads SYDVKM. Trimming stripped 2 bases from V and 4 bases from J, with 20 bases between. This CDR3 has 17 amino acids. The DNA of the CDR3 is TGTGCCAGCAGTTTACCCCCCGCGGGGGGGTGGCCCTATGGCTACACCTTC. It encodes CASSLPPAGGWPYGYTF.

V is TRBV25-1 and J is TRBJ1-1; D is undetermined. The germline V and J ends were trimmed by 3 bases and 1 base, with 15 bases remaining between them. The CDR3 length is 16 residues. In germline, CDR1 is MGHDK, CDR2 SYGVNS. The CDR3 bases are TGTGCCAGCAGTGATGGTGTTCGAGATTCGAACACTGAAGCTTTCTTT. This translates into CASSDGVRDSNTEAFF.

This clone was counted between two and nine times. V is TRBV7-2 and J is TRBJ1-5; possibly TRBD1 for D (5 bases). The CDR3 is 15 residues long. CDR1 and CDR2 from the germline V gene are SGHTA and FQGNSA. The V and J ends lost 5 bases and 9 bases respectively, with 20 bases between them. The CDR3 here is CASSILSGRDMPQHF. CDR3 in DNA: TGTGCCAGCAGCATCCTATCAGGGAGGGATATGCCCCAGCATTTT.

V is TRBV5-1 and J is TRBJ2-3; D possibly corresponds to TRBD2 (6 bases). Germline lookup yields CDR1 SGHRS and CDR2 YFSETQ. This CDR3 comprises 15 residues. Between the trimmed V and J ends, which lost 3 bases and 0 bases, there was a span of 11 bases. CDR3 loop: CASSYWGDSTDTQYF. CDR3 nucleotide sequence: TGCGCCAGCAGCTATTGGGGGGATAGCACAGATACGCAGTATTTT.

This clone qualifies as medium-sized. The CDR3 sequence is CASSLYEGYNEQFF. CDR3 coding DNA: TGTGCCAGCAGCTTATACGAGGGCTACAATGAGCAGTTCTTC. The rearrangement links TRBV7-3 to TRBJ2-1; possibly TRBD2 for D (5 bases). Deletions cut 2 bases from V and 3 bases from J, with 8 bases between. Germline V gene data show CDR1 as SGHTA and CDR2 as FQGTGA. This CDR3 comprises 14 residues.

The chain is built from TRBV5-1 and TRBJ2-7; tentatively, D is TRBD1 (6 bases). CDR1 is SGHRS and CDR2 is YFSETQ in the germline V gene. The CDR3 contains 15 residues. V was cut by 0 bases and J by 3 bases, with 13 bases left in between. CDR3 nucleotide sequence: TGCGCCAGCAGCTTGGGGACAGTTACCAACTACGAGCAGTACTTC. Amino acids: CASSLGTVTNYEQYF.

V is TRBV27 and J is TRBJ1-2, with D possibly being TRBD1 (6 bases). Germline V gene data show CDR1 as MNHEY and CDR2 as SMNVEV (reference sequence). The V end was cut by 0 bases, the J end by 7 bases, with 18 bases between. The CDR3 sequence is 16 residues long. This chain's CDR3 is CASSLSKQGWPSGYTF. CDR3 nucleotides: TGTGCCAGCAGTTTATCGAAACAGGGATGGCCGAGTGGCTACACCTTC.

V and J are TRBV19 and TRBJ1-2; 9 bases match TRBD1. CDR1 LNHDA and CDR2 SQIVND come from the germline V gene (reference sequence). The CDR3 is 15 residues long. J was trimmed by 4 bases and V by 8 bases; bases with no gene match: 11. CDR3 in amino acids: CASLSNRGLGYGYTF. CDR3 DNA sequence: TGTGCCAGTCTTTCGAACAGGGGGCTCGGCTATGGCTACACCTTC.

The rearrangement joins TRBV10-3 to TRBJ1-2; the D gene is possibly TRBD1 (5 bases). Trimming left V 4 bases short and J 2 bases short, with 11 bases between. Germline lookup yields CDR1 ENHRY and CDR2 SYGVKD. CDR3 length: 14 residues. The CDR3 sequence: CAISASTENYGYTF. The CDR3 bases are TGTGCCATCAGTGCCTCGACAGAAAACTATGGCTACACCTTC.

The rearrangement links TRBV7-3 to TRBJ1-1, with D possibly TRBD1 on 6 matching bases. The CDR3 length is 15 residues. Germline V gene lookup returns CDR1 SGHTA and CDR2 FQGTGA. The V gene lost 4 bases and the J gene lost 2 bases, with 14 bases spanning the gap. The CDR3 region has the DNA TGTGCCAGCAGCTCTACGACAGGAGCAAACACTGAAGCTTTCTTT. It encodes CASSSTTGANTEAFF.

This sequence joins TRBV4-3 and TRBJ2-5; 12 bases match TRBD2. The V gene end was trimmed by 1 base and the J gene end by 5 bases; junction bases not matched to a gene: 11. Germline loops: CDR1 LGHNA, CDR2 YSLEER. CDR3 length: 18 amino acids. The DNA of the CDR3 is TGCGCCAGCAGCCAAGGGCTAGCGGGGGGGCCCCTGTATGAGACCCAGTACTTC. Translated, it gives CASSQGLAGGPLYETQYF.

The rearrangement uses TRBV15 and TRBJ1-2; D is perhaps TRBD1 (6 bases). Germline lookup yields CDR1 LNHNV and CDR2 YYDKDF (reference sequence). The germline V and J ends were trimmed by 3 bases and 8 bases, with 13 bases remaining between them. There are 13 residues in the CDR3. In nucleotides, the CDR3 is TGTGCCACCAGCAGCCCAGGGGCGGGCGGCTACACCTTC. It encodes CATSSPGAGGYTF.

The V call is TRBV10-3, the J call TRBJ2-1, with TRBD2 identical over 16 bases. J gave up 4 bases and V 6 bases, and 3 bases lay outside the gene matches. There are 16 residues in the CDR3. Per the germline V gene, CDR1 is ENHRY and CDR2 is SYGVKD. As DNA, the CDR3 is TGTGCCATCAGGGGGACTAGCGGGGGGGTATACAATGAGCAGTTCTTC. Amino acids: CAIRGTSGGVYNEQFF.

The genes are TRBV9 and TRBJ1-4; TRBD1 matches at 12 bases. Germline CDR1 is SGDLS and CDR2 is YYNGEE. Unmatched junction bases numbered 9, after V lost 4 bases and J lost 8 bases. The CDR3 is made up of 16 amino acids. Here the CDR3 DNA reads TGTGCCAGCAGCCCCAACGAGGGGACAGGGGGCGAAAAACTGTTTTTT. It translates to CASSPNEGTGGEKLFF.

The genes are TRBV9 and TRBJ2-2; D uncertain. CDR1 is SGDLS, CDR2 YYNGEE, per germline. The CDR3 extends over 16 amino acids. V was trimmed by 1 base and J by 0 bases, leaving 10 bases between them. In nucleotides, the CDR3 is TGTGCCAGCAGCGTATCATCCAGGCCGAACACCGGGGAGCTGTTTTTT. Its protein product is CASSVSSRPNTGELFF.

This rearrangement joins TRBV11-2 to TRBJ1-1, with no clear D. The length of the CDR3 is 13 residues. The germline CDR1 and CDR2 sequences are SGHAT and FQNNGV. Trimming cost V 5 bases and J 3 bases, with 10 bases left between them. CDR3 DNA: TGTGCCAGCAGCCCCGCTCGGGACACTGAAGCTTTCTTT. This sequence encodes CASSPARDTEAFF.

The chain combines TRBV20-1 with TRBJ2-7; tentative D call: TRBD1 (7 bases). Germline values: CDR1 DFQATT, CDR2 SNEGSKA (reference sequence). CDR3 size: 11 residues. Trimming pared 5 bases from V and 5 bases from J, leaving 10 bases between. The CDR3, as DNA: TGCAGTGCTGGAGGGGGCAACGAGCAGTACTTC. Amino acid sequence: CSAGGGNEQYF.

The CDR3 nucleotides are TGTGCCAGCAGCTCAGGGGCGGCCGGGGAGCTGTTTTTT. This translates into CASSSGAAGELFF. The genes are TRBV7-3 and TRBJ2-2; the D gene is possibly TRBD1 (6 bases). Deletions cut 4 bases from V and 6 bases from J, with 9 bases between. CDR3 size: 13 residues. CDR1 and CDR2 from the germline V gene are SGHTA and FQGTGA.

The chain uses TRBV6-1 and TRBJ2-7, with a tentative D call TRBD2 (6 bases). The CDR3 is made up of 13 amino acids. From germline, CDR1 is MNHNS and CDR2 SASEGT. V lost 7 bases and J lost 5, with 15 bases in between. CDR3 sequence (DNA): TGTGCCAGCATCGGGGACTCTCGCCACGAGCAGTACTTC. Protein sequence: CASIGDSRHEQYF.

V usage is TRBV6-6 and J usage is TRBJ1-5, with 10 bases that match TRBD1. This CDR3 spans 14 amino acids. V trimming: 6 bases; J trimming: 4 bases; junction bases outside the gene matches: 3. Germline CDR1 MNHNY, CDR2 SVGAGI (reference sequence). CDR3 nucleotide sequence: TGTGCCAGCAGACGGGGACAGGGGAATCAGCCCCAGCATTTT. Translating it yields CASRRGQGNQPQHF.

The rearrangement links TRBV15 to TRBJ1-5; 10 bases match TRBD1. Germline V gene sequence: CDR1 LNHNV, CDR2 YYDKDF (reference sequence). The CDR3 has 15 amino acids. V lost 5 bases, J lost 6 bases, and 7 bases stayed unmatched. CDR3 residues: CATSATGGAAQPQHF. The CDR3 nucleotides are TGTGCCACCAGCGCGACAGGGGGCGCGGCTCAGCCCCAGCATTTT.

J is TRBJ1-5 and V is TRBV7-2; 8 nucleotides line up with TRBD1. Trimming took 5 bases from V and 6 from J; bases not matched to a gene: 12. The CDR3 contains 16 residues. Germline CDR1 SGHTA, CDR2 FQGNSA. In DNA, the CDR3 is TGTGCCAGCAGCCTAGAAGGCGGGACAGGATTTCAGCCCCAGCATTTT. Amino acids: CASSLEGGTGFQPQHF.